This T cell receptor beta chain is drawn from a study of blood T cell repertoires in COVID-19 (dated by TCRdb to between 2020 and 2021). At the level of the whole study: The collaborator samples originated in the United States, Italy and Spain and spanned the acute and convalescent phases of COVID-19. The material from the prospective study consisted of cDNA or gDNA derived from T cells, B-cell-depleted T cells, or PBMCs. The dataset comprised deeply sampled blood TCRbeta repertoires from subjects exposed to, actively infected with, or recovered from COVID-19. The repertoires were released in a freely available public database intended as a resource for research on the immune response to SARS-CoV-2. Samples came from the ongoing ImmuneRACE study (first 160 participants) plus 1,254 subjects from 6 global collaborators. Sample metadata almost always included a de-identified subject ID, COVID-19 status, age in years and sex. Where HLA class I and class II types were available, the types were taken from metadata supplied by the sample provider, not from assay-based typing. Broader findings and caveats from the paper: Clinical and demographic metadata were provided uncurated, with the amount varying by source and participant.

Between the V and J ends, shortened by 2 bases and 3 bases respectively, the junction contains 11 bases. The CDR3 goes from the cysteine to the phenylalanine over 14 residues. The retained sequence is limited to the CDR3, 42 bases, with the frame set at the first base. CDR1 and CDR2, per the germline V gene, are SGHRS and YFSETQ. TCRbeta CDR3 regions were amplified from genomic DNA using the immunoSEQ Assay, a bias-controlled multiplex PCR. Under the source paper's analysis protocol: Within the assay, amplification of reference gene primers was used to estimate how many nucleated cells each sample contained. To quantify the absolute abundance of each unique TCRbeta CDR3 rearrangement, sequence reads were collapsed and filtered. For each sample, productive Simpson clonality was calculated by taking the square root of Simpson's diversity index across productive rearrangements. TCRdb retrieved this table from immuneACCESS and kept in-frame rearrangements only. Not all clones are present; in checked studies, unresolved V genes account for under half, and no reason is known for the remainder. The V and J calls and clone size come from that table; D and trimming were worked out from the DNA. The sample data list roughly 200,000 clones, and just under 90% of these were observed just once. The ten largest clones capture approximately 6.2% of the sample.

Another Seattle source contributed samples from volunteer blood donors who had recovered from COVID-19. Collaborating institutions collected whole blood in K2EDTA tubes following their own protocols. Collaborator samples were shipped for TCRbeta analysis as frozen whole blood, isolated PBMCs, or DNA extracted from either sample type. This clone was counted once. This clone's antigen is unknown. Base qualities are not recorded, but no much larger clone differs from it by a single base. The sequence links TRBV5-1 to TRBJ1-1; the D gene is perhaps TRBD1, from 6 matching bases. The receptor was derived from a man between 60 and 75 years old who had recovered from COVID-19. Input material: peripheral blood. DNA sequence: TGCGCCAGCAGCTTACAGGGTTGGGACACTGAAGCTTTCTTT. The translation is CASSLQGWDTEAFF.